Detailed here is one TCR beta chain. Its antigen is not identified. The data belong to a study of vaccination effects on CD4 cells after COVID-19. Repertoires were generated with immunoSEQ multiplex PCR, while TCRdb's copy carries only in-frame clones and drops some. Among some 14,000 clones, about 70% were seen once, and the ten largest hold around 23%. After expansion with viral peptide pools in the ViraFEST assay, antigen-specific CD4+ T cells were sequenced. When around 9 days of culture had elapsed, CD4+ T cells were isolated. Between March and December 2020, the person had a SARS-CoV-2 infection that PCR confirmed. Participants got two doses of BNT162b2 or mRNA-1273 vaccine. Per germline, CDR1 SGHDT and CDR2 YYEEEE. After removal of 3 bases from V and 1 base from J, the junction contained 7 bases not matched to a gene. The CDR3 has 15 amino acids.

Sample: CD4+ T cells from PBMCs cultured with HCoV-NL63 spike peptides, taken after COVID-19 vaccination. This clonotype originated in a human donor who had a prior SARS-CoV-2 infection. The chain employs TRBV5-6 and TRBJ2-7; 7 bases map to TRBD2. CDR3 sequence (DNA): TGTGCCAGCAGCTCGCGCGGCGGGGGTTCCTACGAGCAGTACTTC. This sequence encodes CASSSRGGGSYEQYF.